The 32 T cell receptor beta chains presented below share a single source sample, sequenced in a study of control samples from healthy donors and cancer patients. Sequencing was performed with immunoSEQ multiplex PCR; in TCRdb, only in-frame clones are kept and a portion is missing. This table has more than 95,000 clones, about four fifths appearing once. Source material: blood. These receptors were obtained from a woman in her forties or fifties in good health.

The chain couples TRBV2 to TRBJ1-4, with D perhaps TRBD1 (5 bases). CDR3 length: 14 residues. V shed 5 bases and J shed 5 bases, with 12 bases lying between them. Germline V gene data show CDR1 as SNHLY and CDR2 as FYNNEI. The CDR3 sequence: CASSHRMLNEKLFF. The CDR3 bases are TGTGCCAGCAGTCACAGGATGTTGAATGAAAAACTGTTTTTT.

The chain uses TRBV7-2 and TRBJ1-3; 10 nucleotides line up with TRBD1. With 5 bases clipped from V and 8 bases from J, the junction kept 9 bases outside the gene matches. This CDR3 is built from 15 residues. Germline V CDR1 and CDR2: SGHTA, FQGNSA. The CDR3 reads CASSTQGTGEDTIYF. The CDR3 DNA is TGTGCCAGCAGCACCCAGGGGACAGGGGAGGACACCATATATTTT.

The chain joins TRBV20-1 to TRBJ2-1, with D possibly matching TRBD2 (5 bases). Germline V CDR1 and CDR2: DFQATT, SNEGSKA (reference sequence). The CDR3 has 13 residues. V was pared by 3 bases and J by 9 bases, with 15 bases between. CDR3 residues: CSASLLRDGEQFF. The CDR3 DNA follows: TGCAGTGCTAGTCTACTCCGGGATGGTGAGCAGTTCTTC.

The chain links TRBV4-3 to TRBJ1-1; D is possibly TRBD1 (5 bases). Germline CDR1 is LGHNA and CDR2 is YSLEER. Trimming shortened V by 7 bases and J by 4 bases, and 16 bases separated the two germline ends. There are 14 residues in the CDR3. The CDR3 region has the DNA TGCGCCAGCAACCTCGGCGGGGGAGGCACTGAAGCTTTCTTT. Its translation is CASNLGGGGTEAFF.

This clone was counted a few times. The chain joins TRBV7-3 to TRBJ2-7, with D perhaps given as TRBD1 or TRBD2 (5 bases each). CDR3 length: 15 residues. V lost 5 bases and J 0 bases, leaving 14 bases between the germline ends. Germline V CDR1 and CDR2: SGHTA, FQGTGA. CDR3 coding DNA: TGTGCCAGCAGCCAACAGGCGGGTAGCTCCTACGAGCAGTACTTC. Translating it yields CASSQQAGSSYEQYF.

This clone was detected only once. The rearrangement joins TRBV30 to TRBJ2-3, with D possibly matching TRBD1 (6 bases). Germline CDR1 and CDR2: GTSNPN and SVGIG (reference sequence). The CDR3 runs 15 residues. Trimming removed 3 bases from V and 1 base from J, with 14 bases in between. The CDR3 DNA is TGTGCCTGGAGAGACAGGATCCGTGGCACAGATACGCAGTATTTT. Its translation is CAWRDRIRGTDTQYF. Full variable domain (outside the CDR3, taken from reference TRBV30 and TRBJ2-3): SQTIHQWPATLVQPVGSPLSLECTVEGTSNPNLYWYRQAAGRGLQLLFYSVGIGQISSEVPQNLSASRPQDRQFILSSKKLLLSDSGFYLCAWRDRIRGTDTQYFGPGTRLTVL.

V and J are TRBV7-2 and TRBJ2-3; a possible D gene is TRBD2 (5 bases). The length of the CDR3 is 12 residues. V was pared by 3 bases and J by 5 bases, with 6 bases between. Germline V gives CDR1 SGHTA, CDR2 FQGNSA. The CDR3 spells CASSFGEDTQYF. The CDR3 region has the DNA TGTGCCAGCAGCTTCGGGGAAGATACGCAGTATTTT.

This clone has only one observation. The V gene is TRBV30, the J gene TRBJ1-2, with 7 bases aligning to TRBD1. The trim removed 3 bases at V and 4 bases at J, leaving 14 bases unmatched. The CDR3 is made up of 16 amino acids. Germline V gene data show CDR1 as GTSNPN and CDR2 as SVGIG (reference sequence). The CDR3 nucleotides read TGTGCCTGGAGATATCCCGACAGGGTTAGGGCCTATGGCTACACCTTC. This sequence encodes CAWRYPDRVRAYGYTF.

The chain links TRBV5-1 to TRBJ2-7; no definite D call. V was pared by 4 bases and J by 1 base, with 12 bases between. CDR3 length: 14 residues. Germline loops: CDR1 SGHRS, CDR2 YFSETQ. CDR3 DNA sequence: TGCGCCAGCAGCCCCGGATGGGGTTCCTACGAGCAGTACTTC. This codes for CASSPGWGSYEQYF.

The CDR3 DNA sequence: TGCGCCAGCAGCTTGTCTGGCGGGAGTGTCAAAGAGACCCAGTACTTC. Translation gives CASSLSGGSVKETQYF. The chain recombines TRBV5-1 with TRBJ2-5, with 7 nucleotides matching TRBD2. The CDR3 spans 16 residues. J lost 3 bases, V lost 1 base, and 9 bases had no gene match. Germline V gene lookup returns CDR1 SGHRS and CDR2 YFSETQ.

The chain couples TRBV28 to TRBJ1-3; unclear D gene. Trimming removed 3 bases from V and 4 bases from J, with 13 bases in between. Germline V CDR1 and CDR2: MDHEN, SYDVKM. The CDR3 spans 15 residues. The CDR3 loop is CASSFSRHGGNTIYF. The CDR3 bases are TGTGCCAGCAGTTTTTCCAGGCACGGAGGAAACACCATATATTTT.

The rearrangement uses TRBV25-1 and TRBJ1-3, with D uncertain. V lost 3 bases and J lost 0, with 12 bases in between. The CDR3 is 16 amino acids. CDR1 is MGHDK, CDR2 SYGVNS, per germline. The CDR3 protein is CASSDSPWSSGNTIYF. DNA of the CDR3: TGTGCCAGCAGTGATTCTCCCTGGAGCTCTGGAAACACCATATATTTT.

This clone was detected only a few times. This chain connects TRBV2 to TRBJ2-3; D uncertain. V was cut by 0 bases and J by 7 bases, with 8 bases left in between. The CDR3 has 13 amino acids. The germline gives CDR1 SNHLY, CDR2 FYNNEI. The CDR3 bases are TGTGCCAGCAGTGAAGCGCTTCGCAATACGCAGTATTTT. It yields the protein CASSEALRNTQYF.

This clone was seen only once. The rearrangement links TRBV6-6 to TRBJ1-1; D remains ambiguous. The V gene lost 4 bases and the J gene lost 0 bases, with 6 bases spanning the gap. Per the germline V gene, CDR1 is MNHNY and CDR2 is SVGAGI (reference sequence). CDR3 length equals 13 residues. CDR3 DNA: TGTGCCAGCAGTTCTCAGATGAACACTGAAGCTTTCTTT. It specifies CASSSQMNTEAFF.

The chain employs TRBV29-1 and TRBJ1-1, with D maybe TRBD1 (5 bases). Trimming pared 2 bases from V and 4 bases from J, leaving 8 bases between. There are 12 residues in the CDR3. Germline loops: CDR1 SQVTM, CDR2 ANQGSEA. The CDR3 region is CSVEQGGTEAFF. CDR3 sequence (DNA): TGCAGCGTTGAACAGGGAGGCACTGAAGCTTTCTTT.

The chain uses TRBV30 and TRBJ2-7, with D possibly matching TRBD1 (5 bases). Trimming took off 0 bases at V and 7 bases at J, with 13 bases between the two ends. CDR3 length: 13 amino acids. Germline assignment: CDR1 GTSNPN and CDR2 SVGIG (reference sequence). CDR3 residues: CAWSVLAGLEQYF. In DNA, the CDR3 is TGTGCCTGGAGTGTCTTGGCAGGGCTGGAGCAGTACTTC.

The V gene is TRBV13, the J gene TRBJ1-2, with a weak D call TRBD1 (5 bases). The CDR3 length is 16 residues. Germline V CDR1 and CDR2: PRHDT, FYEKMQ (reference sequence). Trimming cost V 5 bases and J 4 bases, with 20 bases left between them. CDR3 protein: CASSLRRGGDGYGYTF. The CDR3 DNA reads as TGTGCCAGCAGCCTGAGGCGCGGGGGGGACGGCTATGGCTACACCTTC.

CDR3 bases: TGTGCCAGCAGCGCGCTGCAGGGTTACTATGGCTACACCTTC. It encodes CASSALQGYYGYTF. The chain joins TRBV9 to TRBJ1-2; a possible D gene is TRBD1 (5 bases). CDR3 length equals 14 residues. V gave up 3 bases and J gave up 3 bases, with 12 bases separating them. Germline CDR1 SGDLS, CDR2 YYNGEE.

This chain uses TRBV6-5 with TRBJ1-1; D perhaps matches TRBD1 (5 bases). Trimming cost V 2 bases and J 5 bases, with 12 bases left between them. The CDR3 length is 14 residues. The V gene's germline CDR1 is MNHEY and CDR2 SVGAGI. This CDR3 reads CASSYREGQTEAFF. CDR3 DNA sequence: TGTGCCAGCAGTTACCGAGAAGGACAAACTGAAGCTTTCTTT.

This chain uses TRBV7-5 with TRBJ2-7; TRBD1 was called by the table and not checked on the DNA. TRBV7-5 is labeled a pseudogene. CDR3 length equals 18 residues. The CDR3 region is CARRPKDRLIQKYYEQYF. DNA of the CDR3: TGTGCCAGAAGACCAAAGGACAGGCTCATACAGAAGTACTACGAGCAGTACTTC.

This clone was counted only a few times. The chain joins TRBV7-9 to TRBJ1-4, with D maybe TRBD1 (6 bases). Germline loops: CDR1 SEHNR, CDR2 FQNEAQ (reference sequence). V was shortened by 1 base and J by 4 bases, with 13 bases between the two germline ends. This CDR3 has 16 amino acids. The CDR3 here is CASSLVNYRDNEKLFF. The DNA for the CDR3 is TGTGCCAGCAGCTTAGTTAATTACAGGGATAATGAAAAACTGTTTTTT.

The chain is built from TRBV5-4 and TRBJ1-1; D gene uncertain. The V gene's germline CDR1 is SGHNT and CDR2 YYREEE (reference sequence). The length of the CDR3 is 13 residues. Trimming took off 0 bases at V and 8 bases at J, with 11 bases between the two ends. CDR3 sequence reads: CASSLVAGREAFF. DNA of the CDR3: TGTGCCAGCAGCTTGGTGGCGGGCAGGGAAGCTTTCTTT.

The V call is TRBV7-2, the J call TRBJ2-7; 14 bases are shared with TRBD2. The CDR3 is 16 residues long. V shed 5 bases and J 3 bases; nucleotides not matched to a gene: 6. In germline, CDR1 is SGHTA, CDR2 FQGNSA. The CDR3 nucleotides are TGTGCCAGCAGCGGACCGGGACTAGCGGGAGTCTACGAGCAGTACTTC. This gives the protein CASSGPGLAGVYEQYF.

CDR3 region: CASSEREKLFF. CDR3 sequence (DNA): TGTGCCAGCAGTGAAAGGGAAAAACTGTTTTTT. The chain joins TRBV6-1 to TRBJ1-4; D is ambiguous. CDR1 and CDR2 (germline): MNHNS, SASEGT. V lost 2 bases to trimming and J lost 8 bases, with 3 bases between them. The CDR3 runs 11 residues.

The chain combines TRBV6-4 with TRBJ2-7, with D uncertain. Trimming took off 11 bases at V and 5 bases at J, with 22 bases between the two ends. This CDR3 spans 14 amino acids. The germline CDR1 and CDR2 sequences are MRHNA and SNTAGT. CDR3 in DNA: TGTGCCTTGAAACCTAACCGGATCGCCCACGAGCAGTACTTC. This gives the protein CALKPNRIAHEQYF.

This chain links TRBV7-2 with TRBJ2-3; TRBD2 agrees at 7 bases. The CDR3 runs to 19 residues. The ends lost 4 bases at V and 2 bases at J; junction bases unmatched: 18. CDR1 and CDR2 (germline): SGHTA, FQGNSA. CDR3 DNA: TGTGCCAGCAGCTCCCCGGGTAGCGGGTCAACCTTCTACACAGATACGCAGTATTTT. Translating it yields CASSSPGSGSTFYTDTQYF.

This chain joins TRBV27 and TRBJ1-6; D remains unclear. CDR3 length: 19 amino acids. V lost 4 bases, J lost 0 bases, and 19 bases lay in between. Germline V gene sequence: CDR1 MNHEY, CDR2 SMNVEV (reference sequence). CDR3 DNA: TGTGCCAGCAGTTCCCGAGGCAAGACCGCGAGCTCCTATAATTCACCCCTCCACTTT. It encodes CASSSRGKTASSYNSPLHF.

The chain has TRBV18 and TRBJ1-4; the match to TRBD1 covers 8 bases. This CDR3 region has 16 residues. The germline gives CDR1 KGHSH, CDR2 LQKENI. J gave up 0 bases and V 4 bases, and 4 bases lay outside the gene matches. This chain's CDR3 is CASSQLQGATNEKLFF. The CDR3 nucleotides read TGTGCCAGCTCACAACTACAGGGGGCAACTAATGAAAAACTGTTTTTT. Filled out from reference TRBV18 and TRBJ1-4, the complete variable domain reads NAGVMQNPRHLVRRRGQEARLRCSPMKGHSHVYWYRQLPEEGLKFMVYLQKENIIDESGMPKERFSAEFPKEGPSILRIQQVVRGDSAAYFCASSQLQGATNEKLFFGSGTQLSVL.

The rearrangement joins TRBV10-3 to TRBJ1-6; TRBD1 is a possible D gene (5 bases). V shed 6 bases and J shed 5 bases, with 8 bases lying between them. The germline V gene encodes CDR1 ENHRY and CDR2 SYGVKD. The CDR3 covers 13 residues. This chain's CDR3 is CAIRGLDNSPLHF. The CDR3 DNA is TGTGCCATCAGGGGGCTCGATAATTCACCCCTCCACTTT.

V usage is TRBV12-3 or TRBV12-4 and J usage is TRBJ1-2; D is ambiguous. V dropped 8 bases and J dropped 8 bases, with 18 bases sitting between them. The CDR3 spans 13 residues. The CDR3 region has the DNA TGTGCCAGCTCCTCGGAGGTGAAACGGGGCTACACCTTC. Protein product: CASSSEVKRGYTF.

In its sample, this clone ranks as medium-sized. Other nucleotide sequences from this sample produce the same CDR3. The chain carries TRBV7-9 and TRBJ1-3, with D unresolved. The CDR3 is 14 amino acids. Germline assignment: CDR1 SEHNR and CDR2 FQNEAQ (reference sequence). Trimming removed 1 base from V and 2 bases from J, with 6 bases in between. The CDR3 protein is CASSLGQAGNTIYF. CDR3 in DNA: TGTGCCAGCAGCTTAGGGCAGGCTGGAAACACCATATATTTT.

V usage is TRBV10-3 and J usage is TRBJ1-2; D gene unclear. V dropped 2 bases and J dropped 8 bases, with 12 bases sitting between them. Germline values: CDR1 ENHRY, CDR2 SYGVKD. The CDR3 is 13 amino acids. CDR3 sequence reads: CAISEGHAEGYTF. The CDR3 DNA follows: TGTGCCATCAGTGAGGGGCACGCAGAAGGCTACACCTTC.